These 28 T cell receptor beta chains share one sample of origin, sequenced in a study of human T cells and chemical hapten exposure. The time point denotes: patch test 1, 2 weeks after DPC sensitization. As for treatment: therapeutic diphenylcyclopropenone sensitization with weekly scalp DPC. TCRdb re-derived calls from the RACE reads in MiXCR, one entry per CDR3 protein. The profile shows 100,000 or so distinct CDR3 sequences, about 11% of them singletons. Sequenced material: whole blood, taken in connection with sensitization to the hapten diphenylcyclopropenone (DPC). These receptors were collected from a middle-aged man with alopecia areata. Some clones in this sample may be carry-over from other donors' samples.

A few counts support this clonotype. The chain links TRBV6-1 to TRBJ2-4, with D possibly being TRBD1 (5 bases). The germline CDR1 and CDR2 sequences are MNHNS and SASEGT. The V end was cut by 6 bases, the J end by 1 base, with 16 bases between. There are 16 residues in the CDR3. In nucleotides, the CDR3 is TGTGCCAGCAGGGGTTTCAGGGAACGGGCCAAAAACATTCAGTACTTC. It codes for CASRGFRERAKNIQYF.

This clonotype was seen more than once but under ten times. V and J are TRBV6-1 and TRBJ2-7; TRBD1 or TRBD2 may be the D gene (6 bases each). The V end was cut by 6 bases, the J end by 6 bases, with 15 bases between. CDR1 is MNHNS, CDR2 SASEGT, per germline. The CDR3 runs to 13 residues. CDR3: CASSPGGPVEQYV. CDR3 DNA sequence: TGTGCCAGCAGCCCCGGGGGCCCCGTCGAGCAGTACGTC.

This sequence joins TRBV21-1 and TRBJ1-1; the DNA was not used to check the table's D call, TRBD1. TRBV21-1 is an annotated pseudogene. CDR3 length: 15 amino acids. CDR3 residues: CASSKYRGSDTEAFF. The CDR3 coding sequence is TGTGCCAGCAGCAAGTACAGGGGATCGGACACTGAAGCTTTCTTT.

This clonotype was counted only a few times. The chain has TRBV30 and TRBJ2-3; 10 bases line up with TRBD2. The J segment lost 3 bases and the V segment lost 2 bases, leaving 5 bases of the junction unmatched. Germline CDR1 is GTSNPN and CDR2 is SVGIG (reference sequence). The CDR3 length is 15 residues. CDR3 in amino acids: CAWSRASGRTDTQYF. CDR3 sequence (DNA): TGTGCCTGGAGTCGGGCTAGCGGGAGAACAGATACGCAGTATTTT.

This clonotype has a count of ten or more. The genes are TRBV29-1 and TRBJ1-1; 7 bases fit TRBD1. Trimming cost V 4 bases and J 1 base; bases outside gene matches: 3. Germline CDR1 is SQVTM and CDR2 is ANQGSEA. There are 13 residues in the CDR3. The CDR3 region has the DNA TGCAGCGTTGTAGGGGGCGCGAACACTGAAGCTTTCTTT. Protein product: CSVVGGANTEAFF.

There are a few counts of this clonotype. The chain uses TRBV7-2 and TRBJ2-1; D tentatively fits TRBD1 or TRBD2 (6 bases each). The V end was cut by 7 bases, the J end by 3 bases, with 22 bases between. The germline gives CDR1 SGHTA, CDR2 FQGNSA. This CDR3 is built from 17 residues. Here the CDR3 reads CASTKSGGLAHYNEQFF. The CDR3 DNA follows: TGTGCCAGCACCAAGAGTGGGGGGCTAGCGCACTACAATGAGCAGTTCTTC.

V usage is TRBV12-3 or TRBV12-4 and J usage is TRBJ2-3, with 10 bases aligning to TRBD2. The CDR3 covers 15 residues. V gave up 4 bases and J gave up 3 bases; unmatched junction bases: 4. The CDR3 nucleotides read TGTGCCAGCAGTTGGGTAGCGGGAGGAACAGATACGCAGTATTTT. It yields the protein CASSWVAGGTDTQYF.

Only a few counts were recorded for this clonotype. The rearrangement uses TRBV6-2 or TRBV6-3 and TRBJ2-3; 13 positions agree with TRBD2. The V gene end was trimmed by 5 bases and the J gene end by 6 bases; junction bases not matched to a gene: 11. This CDR3 is 17 amino acids long. CDR1 and CDR2 from the germline V gene are MNHEY and SVGEGT. In DNA form, the CDR3 reads TGTGCCAGCAGTGGACTAGCGGGAGTCTTCCCGAGGGATACGCAGTATTTT. It yields the protein CASSGLAGVFPRDTQYF.

In its sample, this clonotype was seen a few times. The J gene is TRBJ2-7, the V gene TRBV27; a possible D gene is TRBD2 (6 bases). CDR3 length: 13 amino acids. Germline CDR1 MNHEY, CDR2 SMNVEV (reference sequence). V dropped 9 bases and J dropped 3 bases, with 15 bases sitting between them. This chain's CDR3 is CASGHGGYYEQYF. CDR3 in DNA: TGTGCCAGTGGGCACGGGGGATACTACGAGCAGTACTTC.

This clonotype was counted a few times. CDR3 loop: CSVSGNGAPQHF. In nucleotides, the CDR3 is TGCAGCGTTTCGGGGAATGGGGCGCCCCAGCATTTT. J is TRBJ1-5 and V is TRBV29-1, with a weak D call TRBD1 (5 bases). CDR1 is SQVTM and CDR2 is ANQGSEA in the germline V gene. V was shortened by 5 bases and J by 9 bases, with 14 bases between the two germline ends. CDR3 length: 12 amino acids.

This clonotype was observed a handful of times. V is TRBV2 and J is TRBJ2-6; the D gene is possibly TRBD1 (6 bases). Trimming stripped 10 bases from V and 2 bases from J, with 9 bases between. The CDR3 extends over 13 amino acids. Per the germline V gene, CDR1 is SNHLY and CDR2 is FYNNEI. CDR3 sequence reads: CATYRAGANVLTF. The CDR3, as DNA: TGTGCCACCTACAGGGCTGGGGCCAACGTCCTGACTTTC.

This clonotype appeared a few times. J is TRBJ1-2 and V is TRBV6-5; D call uncertain. Germline CDR1 and CDR2: MNHEY and SVGAGI. The CDR3 runs to 14 residues. The germline V and J ends were trimmed by 7 bases and 8 bases, with 20 bases remaining between them. This chain's CDR3 is CASTPARVVKGYTF. In DNA, the CDR3 is TGTGCCAGCACCCCGGCGCGAGTCGTAAAGGGCTACACCTTC.

This clonotype was detected many times. The chain combines TRBV6-2 or TRBV6-3 with TRBJ2-7, with 7 bases matching TRBD1. Looked up from germline, CDR1 is MNHEY and CDR2 is SVGEGT. This CDR3 has 14 residues. V was pared by 6 bases and J by 5 bases, with 10 bases of the junction left unmatched. CDR3 sequence: CASSRDSLTHEQYF. Here the CDR3 DNA reads TGTGCCAGCAGCCGGGACAGCCTTACCCACGAGCAGTACTTC.

This chain joins TRBV9 and TRBJ2-5, with a weak D call TRBD2 (5 bases). The germline V gene has CDR1 SGDLS and CDR2 YYNGEE. The CDR3 length is 15 residues. V was shortened by 0 bases and J by 3 bases, with 12 bases between the two germline ends. In DNA form, the CDR3 reads TGTGCCAGCAGCGTAGGGACCACGGGGAAAGAGACCCAGTACTTC. Its protein is CASSVGTTGKETQYF.

This clonotype was detected many times. The chain couples TRBV12-3 or TRBV12-4 to TRBJ1-5; D is perhaps TRBD1 (6 bases). V was trimmed by 6 bases and J by 6 bases, leaving 15 bases between them. This CDR3 is 14 amino acids long. CDR3 DNA: TGTGCCAGCAGCCCCACAGGAGGGGGTCAGCCCCAGCATTTT. It encodes CASSPTGGGQPQHF.

A few counts support this clonotype. The chain is built from TRBV2 and TRBJ2-3; 9 positions agree with TRBD2. This CDR3 comprises 15 residues. Germline CDR1 is SNHLY and CDR2 is FYNNEI. V lost 7 bases, J lost 2 bases, and 7 bases stayed unmatched. The CDR3 protein is CASIKREDYTDTQYF. The CDR3 bases are TGTGCCAGCATTAAGCGGGAGGACTACACAGATACGCAGTATTTT. The full variable domain, in which reference TRBV2 and TRBJ2-3 provide the parts outside the CDR3, is EPEVTQTPSHQVTQMGQEVILRCVPISNHLYFYWYRQILGQKVEFLVSFYNNEISEKSEIFDDQFSVERPDGSNFTLKIRSTKLEDSAMYFCASIKREDYTDTQYFGPGTRLTVL.

This clonotype occurred many times. V and J are TRBV20-1 and TRBJ2-3; D remains unclear. This CDR3 spans 14 amino acids. Trimming removed 0 bases at V and 2 bases at J, with 9 bases between. Germline V gene lookup returns CDR1 DFQATT and CDR2 SNEGSKA (reference sequence). CDR3 region: CSARDGTTTDTQYF. In nucleotides, the CDR3 is TGCAGTGCTAGAGATGGTACAACCACAGATACGCAGTATTTT.

This chain uses TRBV29-1 with TRBJ1-4; D remains unclear. The CDR3 totals 16 residues. V was shortened by 7 bases and J by 4 bases, with 22 bases between the two germline ends. From germline, CDR1 is SQVTM and CDR2 ANQGSEA. The CDR3 is CSGRGFDPANNEKLFF. CDR3 DNA: TGCAGCGGGCGGGGATTTGACCCAGCGAATAATGAAAAACTGTTTTTT.

This clonotype turned up a few times. This chain uses TRBV30 with TRBJ1-3, with no clear D. Per the germline V gene, CDR1 is GTSNPN and CDR2 is SVGIG (reference sequence). V was shortened by 2 bases and J by 3 bases, with 8 bases between the two germline ends. The CDR3 has 13 amino acids. As DNA, the CDR3 is TGTGCCTGGAGTTTCTTTCATGGAAACACCATATATTTT. It codes for CAWSFFHGNTIYF.

The chain has TRBV6-2 or TRBV6-3 and TRBJ2-2, with 8 bases aligning to TRBD2. This CDR3 is built from 20 residues. V lost 6 bases and J lost 5; bases outside the gene matches: 23. CDR1 and CDR2 (germline): MNHEY, SVGEGT. CDR3 region: CASSPSGPGRAFAATGELFF. Here the CDR3 DNA reads TGTGCCAGCAGCCCCTCGGGCCCCGGGAGGGCCTTCGCGGCGACCGGGGAGCTGTTTTTT.

In this sample, this clonotype turned up a few times. The V gene is TRBV19, the J gene TRBJ1-6; TRBD1 agrees at 7 bases. CDR1 LNHDA and CDR2 SQIVND come from the germline V gene (reference sequence). This CDR3 is 14 amino acids long. The V segment lost 6 bases and the J segment 5 bases; nucleotides outside the gene matches: 4. The CDR3 here is CASRPGGNNSPLHF. In DNA, the CDR3 is TGTGCCAGTAGGCCAGGGGGGAATAATTCACCCCTCCACTTT.

The table lists this clonotype with a few counts. The CDR3 DNA is TGTGCCAGCAGCTTAGATGCTAGCGGGAGGGCAAATACGCAGTATTTT. Encoded protein: CASSLDASGRANTQYF. The V call is TRBV7-2, the J call TRBJ2-3; 12 positions agree with TRBD2. The CDR3 loop spans 16 amino acids. Trimming at V came to 1 base and at J to 7 bases, leaving 6 bases not matched to a gene. The germline CDR1 and CDR2 sequences are SGHTA and FQGNSA.

This clonotype was counted at least ten times. The chain has TRBV30 and TRBJ2-3; 7 positions match TRBD1. This CDR3 region has 13 residues. Germline CDR1 reads GTSNPN; CDR2 reads SVGIG (reference sequence). V lost 7 bases to trimming and J lost 0 bases; unmatched junction nucleotides: 4. DNA of the CDR3: TGTGCCTTGACAGGGAGTAGCACAGATACGCAGTATTTT. Protein product: CALTGSSTDTQYF.

The V gene is TRBV15, the J gene TRBJ2-3; D ambiguous. Germline CDR1 LNHNV, CDR2 YYDKDF (reference sequence). CDR3 length equals 17 residues. V was cut by 2 bases and J by 1 base, with 16 bases left in between. CDR3 region: CATSRYSGNGGTDTQYF. For the CDR3, the DNA is TGTGCCACCAGCAGATACTCTGGGAACGGAGGCACAGATACGCAGTATTTT.

This clonotype was seen more than once but under ten times. The gene calls are TRBV4-3 and TRBJ2-7; TRBD2 might be the D (5 bases). Germline-derived CDR1 and CDR2 are LGHNA and YSLEER. There are 15 residues in the CDR3. V was clipped by 0 bases and J by 2 bases, with 11 bases between them. The CDR3: CASSQEVGVTYEQYF. CDR3 nucleotides: TGCGCCAGCAGCCAAGAGGTCGGGGTAACCTACGAGCAGTACTTC.

This clonotype qualifies as medium-sized. The rearrangement links TRBV6-1 to TRBJ1-5; D uncertain. Germline values: CDR1 MNHNS, CDR2 SASEGT. This CDR3 is built from 15 residues. Trimming removed 5 bases at V and 3 bases at J, with 14 bases between. This CDR3 is CASSSQDGVNQPQHF. CDR3 coding DNA: TGTGCCAGCAGTTCTCAGGACGGGGTCAATCAGCCCCAGCATTTT.

This chain connects TRBV6-5 to TRBJ1-4, with TRBD1 as a possible D gene (6 bases). Trimming took off 6 bases at V and 3 bases at J, with 11 bases between the two ends. Germline V lookup: CDR1 MNHEY, CDR2 SVGAGI. This CDR3 contains 14 residues. DNA of the CDR3: TGTGCCAGCAGACTGGGACAAGCTAATGAAAAACTGTTTTTT. Residues: CASRLGQANEKLFF.

This clonotype was recorded at least ten times. CDR3 bases: TGTGCCACCAGTGATGGAGCCAAAAACATTCAGTACTTC. Its protein product is CATSDGAKNIQYF. The gene calls are TRBV24-1 and TRBJ2-4; no definite D call. V was shortened by 3 bases and J by 0 bases, with 2 bases between the two germline ends. This CDR3 is 13 amino acids long. CDR1 is KGHDR and CDR2 is SFDVKD in the germline V gene.